The clone carrying this T cell receptor (beta chain) was observed a few times. Through a sample-barcoded 5' primer and a J-beta primer mix, a second PCR was run for roughly 6 to 12 cycles. Each CDR3 protein is one row after TCRdb ran MiXCR on the 5' RACE reads. The table records approximately 760,000 distinct CDR3 sequences, approximately 25% of them present only once. In germline, CDR1 is KGHDR, CDR2 SFDVKD. CDR3 length: 21 amino acids. Trimming cost V 1 base and J 1 base; bases outside gene matches: 15. These data come from a study of blood T cells in healthy people across ages. Background on the study: The template switching approach captured approximately one barcoded beta molecule for every two T cells.

The same data also went into a second study, on T cells of mothers and their children. That work contributes: For cDNA synthesis, the complete extracted RNA was used (1.5 ug per 15 ul).

The chain combines TRBV24-1 with TRBJ2-1; TRBD1 agrees at 10 bases. The receptor was derived from a boy younger than 18 in good health. Material: blood. The CDR3 bases are TGTGCCACCAGTGATTTAGGGGACAGGGGCCGACATCACCTTTCCTACAATGAGCAGTTCTTC. Its protein is CATSDLGDRGRHHLSYNEQFF.